The following is a T cell receptor (beta chain) sequence with its context. What it recognizes is unknown. There are 13 residues in the CDR3. With 4 bases removed from V and 2 bases from J, the gap between germline ends came to 8 bases. From germline, CDR1 is WNHNN and CDR2 SYGVQD (reference sequence). This sample was included in a study of T cells in localized non-small cell lung cancer. Study outcomes and limitations: Turning up in adjacent lung were a median around 50 of the top 100 tumor clones. Uninvolved neighboring lung showed the greatest T cell clonality, exceeding tumor. One tumor region alone was sequenced, and heterogeneity therefore remains possible. Prolonged overall survival went with higher T cell density in the blood.

Sequenced by immunoSEQ multiplex PCR; TCRdb stores in-frame clones only, minus some. Of tens of thousands of clones in the sample, roughly 93% are singletons; the top ten hold 7.9%. This specimen consisted of peripheral blood, obtained before any cancer treatment. The chain links TRBV10-1 to TRBJ1-2; D is possibly TRBD1 (5 bases). This TCR came from a female donor older than 55 with stage I lung adenocarcinoma. CDR3 sequence: CASSASGNYGYTF. CDR3 DNA sequence: TGCGCCAGCAGTGCTTCAGGGAACTATGGCTACACCTTC.